This passage covers 15 T cell receptor beta chains from one sample sequenced in a study of shared clonotypes between healthy human individuals. Naive CD8 populations comprised CD45RO-negative cells positively selected for CCR7, excluding terminally differentiated effector memory CD45RA+ cells. Sequencing was performed with immunoSEQ multiplex PCR; in TCRdb, only in-frame clones are kept and a portion is missing. Among hundreds of thousands of clones listed, 90% to 95% were seen once. Sequencing used naive CD8+ T cells sorted from blood. The receptors originated from a man aged 25-45 years in good health.

The gene calls are TRBV10-3 and TRBJ2-3; no reliable D call. V gave up 3 bases and J gave up 2 bases, with 3 bases separating them. The CDR3 spans 12 residues. Germline V gene sequence: CDR1 ENHRY, CDR2 SYGVKD. The CDR3 coding sequence is TGTGCCATCAGTGACCCCACAGATACGCAGTATTTT. It encodes CAISDPTDTQYF.

The V and J genes are TRBV7-2 and TRBJ1-1, with D uncertain. The V end was cut by 1 base, the J end by 6 bases, with 6 bases between. Germline V gene lookup returns CDR1 SGHTA and CDR2 FQGNSA. The CDR3 runs 12 residues. The CDR3 here is CASSLEQPEAFF. The CDR3 nucleotides read TGTGCCAGCAGCTTAGAACAGCCTGAAGCTTTCTTT.

The chain couples TRBV29-1 to TRBJ2-7; possibly TRBD2 for D (6 bases). V was shortened by 5 bases and J by 0 bases, with 11 bases between the two germline ends. CDR3 size: 13 residues. The germline V gene encodes CDR1 SQVTM and CDR2 ANQGSEA. CDR3 in DNA: TGCAGCGTTCGTCGGGAGTCCTCCTACGAGCAGTACTTC. Its protein product is CSVRRESSYEQYF.

J is TRBJ2-1 and V is TRBV6-1; D is unclear. The CDR3 spans 15 residues. Germline CDR1 and CDR2: MNHNS and SASEGT. Trimming shortened V by 2 bases and J by 5 bases, and 13 bases separated the two germline ends. CDR3 sequence (DNA): TGTGCCAGCAGTGAATATCGGCAGCGACACAATGAGCAGTTCTTC. Amino acid sequence: CASSEYRQRHNEQFF.

The chain employs TRBV6-6 and TRBJ2-2, with TRBD2 as a possible D gene (6 bases). This CDR3 is built from 16 residues. Trimming took off 2 bases at V and 0 bases at J, with 10 bases between the two ends. Per germline, CDR1 MNHNY and CDR2 SVGAGI (reference sequence). CDR3 sequence reads: CASSYKRRANTGELFF. The DNA of the CDR3 is TGTGCCAGCAGTTACAAGAGGAGGGCGAACACCGGGGAGCTGTTTTTT.

The chain joins TRBV27 to TRBJ2-7; 10 bases are a match to TRBD1. Germline loops: CDR1 MNHEY, CDR2 SMNVEV (reference sequence). Trimming cost V 4 bases and J 4 bases; bases outside gene matches: 7. The CDR3 loop spans 15 amino acids. CDR3 bases: TGTGCCAGCAGTTCGACAGGGGGCGTGGGGTACGAGCAGTACTTC. Translating it yields CASSSTGGVGYEQYF.

V and J are TRBV29-1 and TRBJ2-3; TRBD2 matches 11 bases. After removal of 3 bases from V and 5 bases from J, the junction contained 4 bases not matched to a gene. The CDR3 contains 14 residues. Per germline, CDR1 SQVTM and CDR2 ANQGSEA. CDR3 nucleotide sequence: TGCAGCGTTGACACTAGCGGGAGAAGAGATACGCAGTATTTT. Translated, it gives CSVDTSGRRDTQYF.

This clone was observed once. V is TRBV27 and J is TRBJ1-2, with a tentative D call TRBD1 (6 bases). The germline CDR1 and CDR2 sequences are MNHEY and SMNVEV (reference sequence). CDR3 length equals 17 residues. The germline V and J ends were trimmed by 4 bases and 1 base, with 19 bases remaining between them. The CDR3 here is CASSSRTAEIFNYGYTF. In DNA form, the CDR3 reads TGTGCCAGCAGTTCCCGGACAGCCGAAATTTTTAACTATGGCTACACCTTC.

With regard to this clone: A much larger clone is a single base away; this may be a read error. The genes are TRBV5-8 and TRBJ2-1; 13 bases map to TRBD2. V was clipped by 2 bases and J by 7 bases; unmatched bases: 3. This CDR3 is built from 15 residues. Germline lookup yields CDR1 SGHTS and CDR2 YDEGEE. CDR3 nucleotide sequence: TGTGCCAGCAGCTTAGGACTAGCGGGAGAAAATGAGCAGTTCTTC. Encoded protein: CASSLGLAGENEQFF. The full variable domain, completed using reference TRBV5-8 and TRBJ2-1, is EAGVTQSPTHLIKTRGQQATLRCSPISGHTSVYWYQQALGLGLQFLLWYDEGEERNRGNFPPRFSGRQFPNYSSELNVNALELEDSALYLCASSLGLAGENEQFFGPGTRLTVL.

Of note for this clone: A much larger clone lies a single base off, so this may be a read error. In nucleotides, the CDR3 is TGTGCCAGCAGCTTGGGGGCAGGGCATCAGCCCCAGCATTTT. Its protein product is CASSLGAGHQPQHF. This chain uses TRBV5-6 with TRBJ1-5; D may be TRBD1 (5 bases). Per the germline V gene, CDR1 is SGHDT and CDR2 is YYEEEE. The germline V and J ends were trimmed by 0 bases and 5 bases, with 9 bases remaining between them. The CDR3 is 14 residues long.

This clone came up a few times. The chain has TRBV7-9 and TRBJ1-1, with a possible D match to TRBD1 (5 bases). Germline V lookup: CDR1 SEHNR, CDR2 FQNEAQ (reference sequence). CDR3 size: 15 residues. Trimming removed 1 base from V and 1 base from J, with 10 bases in between. CDR3 amino acids: CASSLGARANTEAFF. The CDR3 coding sequence is TGTGCCAGCAGCTTAGGTGCCAGGGCGAACACTGAAGCTTTCTTT. The whole variable domain, remainder taken from reference TRBV7-9 and TRBJ1-1, is DTGVSQNPRHKITKRGQNVTFRCDPISEHNRLYWYRQTLGQGPEFLTYFQNEAQLEKSRLLSDRFSAERPKGSFSTLEIQRTEQGDSAMYLCASSLGARANTEAFFGQGTRLTVV.

The rearrangement links TRBV13 to TRBJ2-2; no definite D call. The length of the CDR3 is 13 residues. V was clipped by 5 bases and J by 9 bases, with 13 bases between them. Germline V gene sequence: CDR1 PRHDT, CDR2 FYEKMQ (reference sequence). CDR3 amino acids: CASSPEDQRELFF. In DNA, the CDR3 is TGTGCCAGCAGCCCCGAGGATCAGAGGGAGCTGTTTTTT.

The chain links TRBV27 to TRBJ1-5, with D tentatively TRBD1 (5 bases). V lost 7 bases, J lost 0 bases, and 13 bases lay in between. There are 15 residues in the CDR3. CDR1 and CDR2 from the germline V gene are MNHEY and SMNVEV (reference sequence). CDR3 sequence reads: CASNNIGASNQPQHF. CDR3 nucleotides: TGTGCCAGCAATAACATAGGGGCTAGCAATCAGCCCCAGCATTTT.

The chain is built from TRBV2 and TRBJ2-5, with D possibly being TRBD1 (7 bases). This CDR3 contains 16 residues. The V gene lost 4 bases and the J gene lost 4 bases, with 19 bases spanning the gap. Germline V CDR1 and CDR2: SNHLY, FYNNEI. CDR3 DNA: TGTGCCAGCAGTGGGCGCTGGGGGCAGGGGGGAGAGACCCAGTACTTC. Its protein product is CASSGRWGQGGETQYF.

The V and J genes are TRBV28 and TRBJ1-2, with D possibly being TRBD1 (5 bases). Germline lookup yields CDR1 MDHEN and CDR2 SYDVKM. V was cut by 2 bases and J by 4 bases, with 23 bases left in between. The CDR3 sequence is 18 residues long. The CDR3 DNA reads as TGTGCCAGCAGTTTAGGGTGGGAGCCAGGGTTTCCTAGCTATGGCTACACCTTC. Amino acids: CASSLGWEPGFPSYGYTF.